This T cell receptor (beta chain) derives from a study of T-cell reconstitution after alpha-beta-depleted transplantation in children. Study-wide results and limits: Once a year had passed after transplant, T-cell counts and diversity came mostly from newly produced T cells. Surviving recipient T cells and thymic progenitors produced the high day-60 TCRbeta diversity seen in some patients. Expanded graft clones numbering several hundred reportedly gave rise to alpha-beta T cells about two months after transplant.

This clonotype was seen a handful of times. What it recognizes is unknown. The CDR3 spans 15 residues. Germline lookup yields CDR1 SEHNR and CDR2 FQNEAQ (reference sequence). V lost 5 bases, J lost 1 base, and 12 bases lay in between. For TCRbeta, the library was prepared with unique molecular identifiers. TCRdb analysed the PCR reads with MiXCR anew, one entry per CDR3 protein. This sample has roughly 400,000 distinct CDR3 sequences, with roughly two fifths found just once. The sample consisted of PBMCs, taken before TCRalphabeta/CD19-depleted stem cell transplant. The receptor was derived from a girl aged 2 to 10 with aplastic anemia, due to receive a stem cell transplant. This sequence joins TRBV7-9 and TRBJ1-3; D remains unclear. This CDR3 reads CASSPEGRSGNTIYF. The CDR3 nucleotides are TGTGCCAGCAGCCCCGAGGGTCGATCTGGAAACACCATATATTTT.